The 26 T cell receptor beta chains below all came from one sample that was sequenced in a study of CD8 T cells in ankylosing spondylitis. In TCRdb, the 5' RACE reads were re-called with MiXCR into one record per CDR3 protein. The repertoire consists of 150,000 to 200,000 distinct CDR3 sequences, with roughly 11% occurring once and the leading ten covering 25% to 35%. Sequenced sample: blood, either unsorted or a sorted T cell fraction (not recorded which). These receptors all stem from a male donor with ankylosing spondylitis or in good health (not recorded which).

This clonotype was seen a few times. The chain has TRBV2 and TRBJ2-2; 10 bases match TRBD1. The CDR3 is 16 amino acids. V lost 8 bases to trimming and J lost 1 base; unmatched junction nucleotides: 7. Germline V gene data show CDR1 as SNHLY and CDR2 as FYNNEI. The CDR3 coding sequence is TGTGCCAGCCGGCCCGGGACAGGGGAGAACACCGGGGAGCTGTTTTTT. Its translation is CASRPGTGENTGELFF.

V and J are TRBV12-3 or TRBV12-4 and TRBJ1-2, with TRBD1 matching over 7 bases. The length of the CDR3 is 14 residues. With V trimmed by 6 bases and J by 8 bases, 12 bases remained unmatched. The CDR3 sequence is CASRDDRVGDGYTF. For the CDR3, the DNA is TGTGCCAGCAGGGATGACAGGGTAGGGGACGGCTACACCTTC.

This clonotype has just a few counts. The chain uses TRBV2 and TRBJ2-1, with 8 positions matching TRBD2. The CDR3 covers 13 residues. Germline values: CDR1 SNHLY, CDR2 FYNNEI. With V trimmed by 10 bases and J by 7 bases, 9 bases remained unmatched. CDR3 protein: CATAPGGPNEQFF. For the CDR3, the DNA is TGTGCCACCGCGCCGGGGGGGCCGAATGAGCAGTTCTTC.

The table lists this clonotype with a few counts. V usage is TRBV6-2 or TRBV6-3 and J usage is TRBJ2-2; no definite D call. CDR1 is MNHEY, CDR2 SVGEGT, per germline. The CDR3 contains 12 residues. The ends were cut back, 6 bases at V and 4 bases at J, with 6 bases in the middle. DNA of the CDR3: TGTGCCAGCAGCCAGCTCACCGGGGAGCTGTTTTTT. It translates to CASSQLTGELFF.

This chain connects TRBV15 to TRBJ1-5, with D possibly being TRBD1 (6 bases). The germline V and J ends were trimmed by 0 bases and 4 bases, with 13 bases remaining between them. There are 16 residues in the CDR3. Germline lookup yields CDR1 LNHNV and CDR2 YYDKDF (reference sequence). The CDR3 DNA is TGTGCCACCAGCAGAGACTTAGGGACAAAGAATCAGCCCCAGCATTTT. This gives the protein CATSRDLGTKNQPQHF.

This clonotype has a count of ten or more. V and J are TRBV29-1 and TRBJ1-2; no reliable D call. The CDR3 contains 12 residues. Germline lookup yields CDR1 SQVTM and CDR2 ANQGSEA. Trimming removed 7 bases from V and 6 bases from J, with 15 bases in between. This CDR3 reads CSAISGSHGYTF. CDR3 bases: TGCAGCGCCATTTCTGGGTCGCATGGCTACACCTTC.

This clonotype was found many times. Here the CDR3 reads CSALRENTGELFF. The DNA for the CDR3 is TGCAGTGCTTTGAGGGAGAACACCGGGGAGCTGTTTTTT. The genes are TRBV20-1 and TRBJ2-2, with TRBD2 as a possible D gene (5 bases). The CDR3 totals 13 residues. The germline gives CDR1 DFQATT, CDR2 SNEGSKA (reference sequence). V was trimmed by 5 bases and J by 1 base, leaving 8 bases between them.

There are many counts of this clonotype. CDR3 sequence (DNA): TGTGCCAGCTTAAGATTGGAGCGGGGGGGCCAAGAGACCCAGTACTTC. This translates into CASLRLERGGQETQYF. The chain links TRBV7-8 to TRBJ2-5, with 10 positions matching TRBD2. The V gene's germline CDR1 is SGHVS and CDR2 FQNEAQ. Trimming cost V 8 bases and J 1 base; bases outside gene matches: 10. The CDR3 is 16 amino acids.

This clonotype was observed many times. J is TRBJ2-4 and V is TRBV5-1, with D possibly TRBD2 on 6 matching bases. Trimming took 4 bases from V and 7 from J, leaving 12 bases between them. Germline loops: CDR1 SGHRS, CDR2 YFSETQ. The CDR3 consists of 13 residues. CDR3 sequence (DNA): TGCGCCAGCAGCCTAGACAGCGGGAACATTCAGTACTTC. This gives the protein CASSLDSGNIQYF.

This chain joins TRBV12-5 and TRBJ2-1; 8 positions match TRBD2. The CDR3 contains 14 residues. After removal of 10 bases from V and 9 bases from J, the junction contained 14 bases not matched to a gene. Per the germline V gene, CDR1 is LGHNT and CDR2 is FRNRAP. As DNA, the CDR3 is TGTGCTACGAACACGGGAGGGAGGGCCACTGAGCAGTTCTTC. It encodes CATNTGGRATEQFF.

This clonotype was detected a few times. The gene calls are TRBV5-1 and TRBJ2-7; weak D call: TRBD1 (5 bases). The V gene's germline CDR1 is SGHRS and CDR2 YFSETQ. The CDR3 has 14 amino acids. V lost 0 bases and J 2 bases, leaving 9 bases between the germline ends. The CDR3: CASSLGVQAYEQYF. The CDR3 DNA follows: TGCGCCAGCAGCTTGGGGGTACAGGCCTACGAGCAGTACTTC.

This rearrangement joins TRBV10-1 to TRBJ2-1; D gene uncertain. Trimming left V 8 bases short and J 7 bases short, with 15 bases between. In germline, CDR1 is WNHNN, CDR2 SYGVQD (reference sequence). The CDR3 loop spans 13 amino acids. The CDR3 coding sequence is TGCGCCAGCGGATCTAATTTGGGGAATGAGCAGTTCTTC. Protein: CASGSNLGNEQFF.

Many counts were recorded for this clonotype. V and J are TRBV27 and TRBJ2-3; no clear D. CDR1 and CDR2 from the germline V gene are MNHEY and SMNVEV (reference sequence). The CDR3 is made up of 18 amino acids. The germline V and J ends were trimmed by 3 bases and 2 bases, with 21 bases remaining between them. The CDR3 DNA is TGTGCCAGCAGTTTCAGGTCTGTGCCCACCGATACCACAGATACGCAGTATTTT. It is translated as CASSFRSVPTDTTDTQYF.

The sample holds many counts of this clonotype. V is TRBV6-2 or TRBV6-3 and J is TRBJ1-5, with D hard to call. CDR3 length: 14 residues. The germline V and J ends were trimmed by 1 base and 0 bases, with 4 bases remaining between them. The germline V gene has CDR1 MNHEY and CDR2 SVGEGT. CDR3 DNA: TGTGCCAGCAGTTACTTGCATAGCAATCAGCCCCAGCATTTT. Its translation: CASSYLHSNQPQHF.

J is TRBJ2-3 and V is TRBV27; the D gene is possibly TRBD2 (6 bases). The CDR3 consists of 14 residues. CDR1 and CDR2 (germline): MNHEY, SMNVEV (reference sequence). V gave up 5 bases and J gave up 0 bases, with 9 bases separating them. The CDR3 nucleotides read TGTGCCAGCAGTGTCGGGGGAAGCACAGATACGCAGTATTTT. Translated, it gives CASSVGGSTDTQYF.

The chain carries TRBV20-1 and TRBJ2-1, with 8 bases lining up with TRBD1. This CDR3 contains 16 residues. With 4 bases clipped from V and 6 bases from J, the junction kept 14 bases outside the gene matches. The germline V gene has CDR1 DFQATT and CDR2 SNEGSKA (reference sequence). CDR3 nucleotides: TGCAGTGCTACAGGGGGCGTGACGTCGAAGCCCAATGAGCAGTTCTTC. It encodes CSATGGVTSKPNEQFF.

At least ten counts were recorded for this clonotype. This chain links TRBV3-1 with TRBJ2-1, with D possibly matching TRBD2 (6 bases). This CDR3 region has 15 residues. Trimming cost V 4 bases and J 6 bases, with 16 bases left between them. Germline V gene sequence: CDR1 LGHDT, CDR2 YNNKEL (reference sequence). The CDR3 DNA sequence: TGTGCCAGCAGCCGATTAGCGACTAGGGGCAATGAGCAGTTCTTC. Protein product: CASSRLATRGNEQFF.

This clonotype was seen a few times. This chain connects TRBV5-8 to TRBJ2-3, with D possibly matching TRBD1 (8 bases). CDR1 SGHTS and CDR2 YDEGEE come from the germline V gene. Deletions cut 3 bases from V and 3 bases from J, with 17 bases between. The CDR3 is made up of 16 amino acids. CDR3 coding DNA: TGTGCCAGCAGCTCGCTAGGACAGGGAGGGACAGATACGCAGTATTTT. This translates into CASSSLGQGGTDTQYF.

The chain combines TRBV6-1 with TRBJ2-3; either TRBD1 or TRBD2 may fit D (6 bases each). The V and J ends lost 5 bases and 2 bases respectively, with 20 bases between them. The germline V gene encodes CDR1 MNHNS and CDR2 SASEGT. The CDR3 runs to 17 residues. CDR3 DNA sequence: TGTGCCAGCAGTAGGGCCTCTCCGGGGGCCAACACAGATACGCAGTATTTT. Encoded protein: CASSRASPGANTDTQYF.

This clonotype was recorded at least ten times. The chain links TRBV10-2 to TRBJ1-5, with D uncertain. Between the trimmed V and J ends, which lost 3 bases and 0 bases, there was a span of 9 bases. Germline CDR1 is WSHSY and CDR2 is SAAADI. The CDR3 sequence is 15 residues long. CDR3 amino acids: CASSDGALSNQPQHF. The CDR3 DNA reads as TGCGCCAGCAGTGATGGCGCCCTTAGCAATCAGCCCCAGCATTTT.

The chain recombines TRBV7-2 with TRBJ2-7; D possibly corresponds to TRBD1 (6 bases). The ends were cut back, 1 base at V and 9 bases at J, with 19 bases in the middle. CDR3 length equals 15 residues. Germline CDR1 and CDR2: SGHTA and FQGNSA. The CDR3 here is CASSLVVTGTQGQYF. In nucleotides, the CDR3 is TGTGCCAGCAGCTTAGTAGTGACTGGCACACAGGGGCAGTACTTC.

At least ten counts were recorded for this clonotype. Here the CDR3 DNA reads TGTGCCAGCAGTTACTTCCAGGGGGGCCTGATTTATGGCTACACCTTC. As protein: CASSYFQGGLIYGYTF. The rearrangement uses TRBV6-2 or TRBV6-3 and TRBJ1-2; 7 bases fit TRBD1. V dropped 1 base and J dropped 5; count of bases not matched to a gene: 10. Germline-derived CDR1 and CDR2 are MNHEY and SVGEGT. The CDR3 length is 16 residues.

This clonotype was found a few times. CDR3 region: CASRETSGASSYNEQFF. The CDR3 coding sequence is TGTGCCAGCAGGGAAACTAGCGGGGCCAGCTCCTACAATGAGCAGTTCTTC. J is TRBJ2-1 and V is TRBV7-1; 10 positions match TRBD2. TRBV7-1 counts as an open reading frame of uncertain function. The J segment lost 0 bases and the V segment lost 6 bases, leaving 8 bases of the junction unmatched. The CDR3 runs 17 residues.

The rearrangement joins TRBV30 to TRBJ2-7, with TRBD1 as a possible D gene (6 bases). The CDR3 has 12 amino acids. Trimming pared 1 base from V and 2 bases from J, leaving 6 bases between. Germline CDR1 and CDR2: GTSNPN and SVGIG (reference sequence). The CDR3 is CAWSAGAYEQYF. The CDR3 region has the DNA TGTGCCTGGAGTGCAGGGGCCTACGAGCAGTACTTC. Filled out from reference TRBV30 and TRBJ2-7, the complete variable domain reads SQTIHQWPATLVQPVGSPLSLECTVEGTSNPNLYWYRQAAGRGLQLLFYSVGIGQISSEVPQNLSASRPQDRQFILSSKKLLLSDSGFYLCAWSAGAYEQYFGPGTRLTVT.

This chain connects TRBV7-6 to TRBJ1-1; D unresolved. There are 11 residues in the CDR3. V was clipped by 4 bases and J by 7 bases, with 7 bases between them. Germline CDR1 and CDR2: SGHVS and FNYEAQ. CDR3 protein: CASSSGGEAFF. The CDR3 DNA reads TGTGCCAGCAGCTCAGGAGGTGAAGCTTTCTTT.

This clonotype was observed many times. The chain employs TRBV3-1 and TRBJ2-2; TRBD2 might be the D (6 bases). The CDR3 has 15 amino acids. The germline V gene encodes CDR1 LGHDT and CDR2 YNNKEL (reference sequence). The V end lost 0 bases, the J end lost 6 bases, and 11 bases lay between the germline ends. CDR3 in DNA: TGTGCCAGCAGCCAAGAGGGGGGAATCGCCGGGGAGCTGTTTTTT. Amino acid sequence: CASSQEGGIAGELFF.